The sample holds a few counts of the clone carrying this T cell receptor beta chain. This record belongs to a study of CD8+CD57+ T cells in acquired aplastic anemia. An expansion of CD8+CD57+ cells by flow cytometry had been shown in patients chosen for sequencing. It was genomic DNA that served as the template for profiling TCR beta VDJ and CDR3. TCRdb passed the reads through MiXCR, listing each CDR3 protein once. This table holds under 200,000 distinct CDR3 sequences, roughly half found once. The CDR3 is made up of 12 amino acids. V shed 3 bases and J shed 5 bases, with 10 bases lying between them. CDR1 and CDR2 (germline): DFQATT, SNEGSKA (reference sequence).

The material sequenced was sorted CD4+, CD8+, or CD8+CD57+ T cells (not recorded which) from PBMCs. The sequence derives from a human donor with aplastic anemia. The chain carries TRBV20-1 and TRBJ1-1; the D is unclear. The CDR3 region is CSASDRGTEAFF. The CDR3 nucleotides read TGCAGTGCTAGTGACCGTGGGACTGAAGCTTTCTTT.